This passage covers 28 T cell receptor beta chains from one sample sequenced in a study of T-cell reconstitution after alpha-beta-depleted transplantation in children. During its preparation, the TCRbeta library received unique molecular identifiers. From the PCR reads, TCRdb called clonotypes with MiXCR, one entry per CDR3 protein. The data contain a few hundred thousand distinct CDR3 sequences, roughly 11% of them singletons. The material was peripheral blood, obtained 180 days after TCRalphabeta/CD19-depleted stem cell transplant. The receptor source for this set is a male patient aged 2 to 9 who had a stem cell transplant for chronic granulomatous disease, so the T cells may come from the graft donor.

This clonotype was counted at least ten times. V is TRBV20-1 and J is TRBJ2-2; no firm D call. Deletions cut 4 bases from V and 2 bases from J, with 14 bases between. The CDR3 sequence is 15 residues long. Germline CDR1 reads DFQATT; CDR2 reads SNEGSKA (reference sequence). The CDR3 nucleotides read TGCAGTGCTAATCCCTATCGCGGAAACACCGGGGAGCTGTTTTTT. Protein product: CSANPYRGNTGELFF.

The chain has TRBV20-1 and TRBJ2-4, with D unclear. Germline loops: CDR1 DFQATT, CDR2 SNEGSKA (reference sequence). Between the trimmed V and J ends, which lost 1 base and 12 bases, there was a span of 16 bases. The CDR3 runs to 13 residues. The CDR3 DNA reads as TGCAGTGCTAGAGCCAAGGTGGGAAAGCCTCAGTACTTC. Its translation: CSARAKVGKPQYF.

There are many counts of this clonotype. The rearrangement joins TRBV27 to TRBJ2-7, with TRBD2 as a possible D gene (6 bases). Between the trimmed V and J ends, which lost 6 bases and 2 bases, there was a span of 8 bases. The CDR3 consists of 12 residues. CDR1 and CDR2 (germline): MNHEY, SMNVEV (reference sequence). The CDR3 nucleotides are TGTGCCAGCAGGGGGGGAACCTACGAGCAGTACTTC. It translates to CASRGGTYEQYF.

V usage is TRBV9 and J usage is TRBJ2-1, with 7 bases matching TRBD2. Germline V gene lookup returns CDR1 SGDLS and CDR2 YYNGEE. This CDR3 comprises 13 residues. Trimming at V came to 3 bases and at J to 11 bases, leaving 8 bases not matched to a gene. CDR3 nucleotide sequence: TGTGCCAGCAGCGACTGGACCGGGACTAAGCAGTTCTTC. Translating gives CASSDWTGTKQFF.

This clonotype came up many times. The J gene is TRBJ2-5, the V gene TRBV4-2, with D possibly called TRBD1 or TRBD2 (5 bases each). The CDR3 spans 16 residues. Germline lookup yields CDR1 LGHNA and CDR2 YNFKEQ. Trimming left V 2 bases short and J 5 bases short, with 18 bases between. The CDR3 nucleotides read TGTGCCAGCAGCCAATCTTCAGACAGAGGGTCTGAGACCCAGTACTTC. Translating gives CASSQSSDRGSETQYF.

The rearrangement joins TRBV18 to TRBJ2-5, with D possibly being TRBD1 (6 bases). The germline gives CDR1 KGHSH, CDR2 LQKENI. Trimming cost V 4 bases and J 2 bases, with 11 bases left between them. This CDR3 region has 14 residues. The CDR3: CASSRRTVQETQYF. DNA of the CDR3: TGTGCCAGCTCACGAAGGACAGTTCAAGAGACCCAGTACTTC.

This clonotype was found many times. The genes are TRBV7-9 and TRBJ1-1; maybe TRBD1 (5 bases). V was shortened by 5 bases and J by 0 bases, with 16 bases between the two germline ends. The CDR3 runs 16 residues. CDR1 is SEHNR, CDR2 FQNEAQ, per germline (reference sequence). DNA of the CDR3: TGTGCCAGCAGCCCGCGGGGGGTTACCATGAACACTGAAGCTTTCTTT. It translates to CASSPRGVTMNTEAFF.

This clonotype was counted only a few times. This chain links TRBV6-1 with TRBJ2-1; 8 bases are shared with TRBD2. Trimming removed 6 bases from V and 2 bases from J; junction bases left unmatched: 12. CDR1 MNHNS and CDR2 SASEGT come from the germline V gene. This CDR3 is built from 17 residues. The chain's CDR3 is CASRSRLSGKAYNEQFF. The CDR3, as DNA: TGTGCCAGCAGATCAAGACTTAGCGGGAAGGCCTACAATGAGCAGTTCTTC.

This clonotype was found many times. This sequence joins TRBV3-1 and TRBJ1-1; no clear D. Per germline, CDR1 LGHDT and CDR2 YNNKEL (reference sequence). Between the trimmed V and J ends, which lost 0 bases and 0 bases, there was a span of 8 bases. The CDR3 has 15 residues. CDR3 nucleotide sequence: TGTGCCAGCAGCCAAGAGCGTCAATTGAACACTGAAGCTTTCTTT. Translation gives CASSQERQLNTEAFF.

This clonotype was detected ten times or more. The V call is TRBV5-1, the J call TRBJ2-5, with 8 bases fitting TRBD1. Per germline, CDR1 SGHRS and CDR2 YFSETQ. The CDR3 has 16 residues. Germline trimming cut 5 bases from V and 4 bases from J; bases unmatched to any gene: 13. As DNA, the CDR3 is TGCGCCAGCAGTCCCGGGACAGGAGTGATGGGAGAGACCCAGTACTTC. Encoded protein: CASSPGTGVMGETQYF.

This clonotype was seen many times. The chain links TRBV28 to TRBJ2-7, with D unresolved. CDR1 is MDHEN, CDR2 SYDVKM, per germline. This CDR3 has 12 residues. V dropped 6 bases and J dropped 4 bases, with 10 bases sitting between them. CDR3 amino acids: CASSTATYEQYF. Written as DNA, the CDR3 is TGTGCCAGCAGCACGGCCACGTACGAGCAGTACTTC.

This clonotype was detected many times. The chain recombines TRBV15 with TRBJ2-7, with TRBD1 as a possible D gene (5 bases). CDR1 and CDR2 (germline): LNHNV, YYDKDF (reference sequence). The V end lost 0 bases, the J end lost 5 bases, and 11 bases lay between the germline ends. The CDR3 is 14 amino acids. CDR3: CATSRDTGLDEQYF. In DNA, the CDR3 is TGTGCCACCAGCAGAGATACAGGTCTAGACGAGCAGTACTTC.

This rearrangement joins TRBV24-1 to TRBJ2-5, with D possibly TRBD1 on 6 matching bases. V lost 2 bases to trimming and J lost 6 bases, with 9 bases between them. Germline CDR1 is KGHDR and CDR2 is SFDVKD. This CDR3 has 13 residues. Here the CDR3 reads CATSDYGGQTQYF. The CDR3 DNA sequence: TGTGCCACCAGTGATTATGGGGGCCAGACCCAGTACTTC.

This chain joins TRBV19 and TRBJ2-7, with D perhaps matching TRBD1 or TRBD2 (5 bases each). The CDR3 loop spans 14 amino acids. V lost 9 bases to trimming and J lost 3 bases, with 18 bases between them. Germline lookup yields CDR1 LNHDA and CDR2 SQIVND (reference sequence). The CDR3, as DNA: TGTGCCAGCAGTGAAGGGTCAGGGAGCTACGAGCAGTACTTC. The encoded protein is CASSEGSGSYEQYF.

This clonotype was detected many times. J is TRBJ1-1 and V is TRBV6-2 or TRBV6-3; D unclear. The CDR3 loop spans 12 amino acids. V lost 2 bases to trimming and J lost 1 base, with 2 bases between them. Germline lookup yields CDR1 MNHEY and CDR2 SVGEGT. For the CDR3, the DNA is TGTGCCAGCAGTTACGCGAACACTGAAGCTTTCTTT. Its translation: CASSYANTEAFF.

With regard to this clonotype: Germline and junction disagree at one end, which may indicate a read error. J is TRBJ1-2 and V is TRBV20-1; 8 bases fit TRBD1. Germline V gene lookup returns CDR1 DFQATT and CDR2 SNEGSKA (reference sequence). This CDR3 spans 16 amino acids. This CDR3 reads CCAVIYRDRWSYGYTF. The CDR3 region has the DNA TGCTGTGCCGTAATATACAGGGACAGGTGGAGCTATGGCTACACCTTC.

With regard to this clonotype: A much larger clone lies a single base off, so this may be a read error. This sequence joins TRBV27 and TRBJ2-7; 8 bases align to TRBD2. This CDR3 comprises 13 residues. CDR1 is MNHEY and CDR2 is SMNVEV in the germline V gene (reference sequence). Losses at the gene ends were 5 bases for V and 6 bases for J; bases not matched to a gene: 6. CDR3 sequence reads: CASSSTGGLEQYF. As DNA, the CDR3 is TGTGCCAGCAGTAGCACGGGAGGGCTCGAGCAGTACTTC.

This clonotype was picked up many times. The V and J genes are TRBV12-5 and TRBJ1-5; D is unresolved. CDR3 length equals 14 residues. V was clipped by 2 bases and J by 7 bases, with 12 bases between them. Per germline, CDR1 LGHNT and CDR2 FRNRAP. The CDR3 region has the DNA TGTGCTAGTGGTTTGACCTATGAAGGACAGCCCCAGCATTTT. It specifies CASGLTYEGQPQHF.

This clonotype was observed at least ten times. J is TRBJ1-1 and V is TRBV29-1; unclear D gene. This CDR3 is 12 amino acids long. Germline loops: CDR1 SQVTM, CDR2 ANQGSEA. The DNA of the CDR3 is TGCGCCTTGCAGAGAACGAACACTGAAGCTTTCTTT. Protein: CALQRTNTEAFF.

This clonotype was observed at least ten times. The V call is TRBV5-1, the J call TRBJ2-1, with D perhaps assigned TRBD1 or TRBD2 (5 bases each). Trimming shortened V by 0 bases and J by 8 bases, and 21 bases separated the two germline ends. Germline CDR1 and CDR2: SGHRS and YFSETQ. The CDR3 contains 17 residues. The CDR3: CASSLDGALRVWYEQFF. CDR3 nucleotides: TGCGCCAGCAGCTTGGACGGGGCGCTTCGGGTTTGGTATGAGCAGTTCTTC.

This clonotype was seen many times. V usage is TRBV29-1 and J usage is TRBJ2-1; D might be TRBD1 (5 bases). V was pared by 3 bases and J by 7 bases, with 16 bases between. Germline CDR1 reads SQVTM; CDR2 reads ANQGSEA. This CDR3 spans 14 amino acids. CDR3 protein: CSVEGKVNRNEQFF. The CDR3 nucleotides read TGCAGCGTTGAGGGGAAAGTCAACAGGAATGAGCAGTTCTTC.

A remark on this clonotype: A clone one base away is much larger, so this may be a read error. This rearrangement joins TRBV29-1 to TRBJ1-1, with TRBD1 as a possible D gene (5 bases). The germline V gene has CDR1 SQVTM and CDR2 ANQGSEA. The ends were cut back, 1 base at V and 5 bases at J, with 17 bases in the middle. There are 15 residues in the CDR3. The CDR3 sequence is CSVEVLAGAKTEAFF. In DNA, the CDR3 is TGCAGCGTTGAAGTCTTGGCCGGGGCGAAAACTGAAGCTTTCTTT.

This clonotype has ten or more counts. This chain connects TRBV5-1 to TRBJ2-1, with TRBD2 matching 11 bases. Germline trimming cut 4 bases from V and 6 bases from J; bases unmatched to any gene: 6. The length of the CDR3 is 15 residues. CDR1 is SGHRS, CDR2 YFSETQ, per germline. The CDR3: CASSQLAGAGNEQFF. In nucleotides, the CDR3 is TGCGCCAGCAGCCAACTAGCGGGAGCGGGCAATGAGCAGTTCTTC.

This clonotype was recorded at least ten times. This chain connects TRBV7-9 to TRBJ2-7; unclear D gene. Trimming removed 2 bases at V and 2 bases at J, with 7 bases between. CDR3 length equals 13 residues. Germline V CDR1 and CDR2: SEHNR, FQNEAQ (reference sequence). CDR3 sequence (DNA): TGTGCCAGCAGCTTATTAGTCCCCTACGAGCAGTACTTC. Amino acids: CASSLLVPYEQYF.

This clonotype was seen many times. This chain uses TRBV28 with TRBJ2-4, with 9 nucleotides matching TRBD1. The CDR3 consists of 17 residues. Germline values: CDR1 MDHEN, CDR2 SYDVKM. V was pared by 6 bases and J by 2 bases, with 11 bases of the junction left unmatched. DNA of the CDR3: TGTGCCAGCAGCGGAAGACAGGGGGGGGAATCCAAAAACATTCAGTACTTC. Translated, it gives CASSGRQGGESKNIQYF.

Many counts were recorded for this clonotype. The chain links TRBV11-2 to TRBJ2-5; D call uncertain. V dropped 5 bases and J dropped 7 bases, with 17 bases sitting between them. Looked up from germline, CDR1 is SGHAT and CDR2 is FQNNGV. This CDR3 is 14 amino acids long. The DNA for the CDR3 is TGTGCCAGCAGCCCCAATGGGTTGTTAGGGACCCAGTACTTC. Amino acids: CASSPNGLLGTQYF.

This clonotype was seen many times. The chain combines TRBV12-3 or TRBV12-4 with TRBJ1-5, with D unclear. Trimming pared 5 bases from V and 3 bases from J, leaving 11 bases between. The CDR3 has 14 residues. In nucleotides, the CDR3 is TGTGCCAGCAGTCGCGACGGCCACAATCAGCCCCAGCATTTT. The encoded protein is CASSRDGHNQPQHF.

This clonotype was seen repeatedly, ten times or more. This chain uses TRBV14 with TRBJ2-7; no definite D call. Looked up from germline, CDR1 is SGHDN and CDR2 is FVKESK. The ends were cut back, 3 bases at V and 3 bases at J, with 3 bases in the middle. The CDR3 covers 11 residues. This CDR3 is CASSHDYEQYF. The CDR3 nucleotides are TGTGCCAGCAGCCACGACTACGAGCAGTACTTC.